The 14 T cell receptor beta chains in this list originate from one sample, sequenced in a study of early T cells in non-severe SARS-CoV-2 infection. Each CDR3 protein is one row after TCRdb ran MiXCR on the 5' RACE reads. The sample holds around 32,000 distinct CDR3 sequences, under 6% seen once. Input material: whole blood. The source is an adult who was a healthcare worker with PCR-confirmed SARS-CoV-2 infection or an uninfected control (not recorded which).

At least ten counts were recorded for this clonotype. V and J are TRBV10-1 and TRBJ2-1; 9 nucleotides align to TRBD2. The CDR3 spans 13 residues. Trimming cost V 8 bases and J 5 bases; bases outside gene matches: 4. Germline CDR1 and CDR2: WNHNN and SYGVQD (reference sequence). The chain's CDR3 is CASSASGDNEQFF. CDR3 nucleotide sequence: TGCGCCAGCTCGGCTAGCGGGGACAATGAGCAGTTCTTC.

This clonotype qualifies as medium-sized. The V gene is TRBV7-6, the J gene TRBJ2-7; D is unclear. The V end lost 5 bases, the J end lost 3 bases, and 11 bases lay between the germline ends. Germline CDR1 is SGHVS and CDR2 is FNYEAQ. CDR3 length: 13 amino acids. This chain's CDR3 is CASSLGPNYEQYF. Here the CDR3 DNA reads TGTGCCAGCAGCCTTGGACCTAACTACGAGCAGTACTTC.

The V gene is TRBV12-3 or TRBV12-4, the J gene TRBJ1-6; a weak D match, TRBD1 (5 bases). This CDR3 is 17 amino acids long. The germline V and J ends were trimmed by 6 bases and 2 bases, with 17 bases remaining between them. DNA for the CDR3: TGTGCCAGCAGCTCCTCCAGGGACGGGGCCTATAATTCACCCCTCCACTTT. Its protein is CASSSSRDGAYNSPLHF.

This clonotype occurred a few times. The chain joins TRBV27 to TRBJ2-1; D is ambiguous. Germline-derived CDR1 and CDR2 are MNHEY and SMNVEV (reference sequence). Trimming took off 9 bases at V and 9 bases at J, with 15 bases between the two ends. The CDR3 is 12 residues long. Here the CDR3 reads CASSRFGVEQFF. The CDR3 DNA reads TGTGCCAGTTCGCGCTTCGGCGTTGAGCAGTTCTTC.

Remarks on this clonotype: At one boundary the junction diverges from the germline segment, which might be a read error. This chain connects TRBV2 to TRBJ2-4; 13 bases are shared with TRBD2. Germline assignment: CDR1 SNHLY and CDR2 FYNNEI. CDR3 length: 18 residues. CDR3 DNA sequence: TGTGCCAACAGTCTCGGGACTAGCGGGATTAAAGCCAAAAACATTCAGTACTTC. Translating it yields CANSLGTSGIKAKNIQYF. Full variable domain (remainder filled in from reference TRBV2 and TRBJ2-4): EPEVTQTPSHQVTQMGQEVILRCVPISNHLYFYWYRQILGQKVEFLVSFYNNEISEKSEIFDDQFSVERPDGSNFTLKIRSTKLEDSAMYFCANSLGTSGIKAKNIQYFGAGTRLSVL.

This clonotype was seen a handful of times. The V call is TRBV18, the J call TRBJ2-1; 10 positions match TRBD2. J gave up 7 bases and V 11 bases, and 5 bases lay outside the gene matches. The length of the CDR3 is 12 residues. Germline V CDR1 and CDR2: KGHSH, LQKENI. Written as DNA, the CDR3 is TGTGCCTCCAAGCGGGGGGGGAATGAGCAGTTCTTC. Protein sequence: CASKRGGNEQFF.

In this sample, this clonotype turned up many times. This sequence joins TRBV9 and TRBJ1-4, with 10 bases that match TRBD1. This CDR3 comprises 17 residues. The J segment lost 7 bases and the V segment lost 0 bases, leaving 9 bases of the junction unmatched. The germline V gene encodes CDR1 SGDLS and CDR2 YYNGEE. CDR3 in DNA: TGTGCCAGCAGCGTAGCTACGACAGGGGGCCCACCTGAAAAACTGTTTTTT. It yields the protein CASSVATTGGPPEKLFF.

In its sample, this clonotype was seen a few times. The chain links TRBV29-1 to TRBJ2-7; 10 bases match TRBD1. This CDR3 is 14 amino acids long. Germline lookup yields CDR1 SQVTM and CDR2 ANQGSEA. J lost 4 bases, V lost 4 bases, and 7 bases had no gene match. CDR3 bases: TGCAGCGTTGGGACAGGGGGTGTAGGGTACGAGCAGTACTTC. Its translation: CSVGTGGVGYEQYF.

On this clonotype: Given a much more abundant clone one base away, this may be a read error. The V gene is TRBV7-2, the J gene TRBJ2-1; perhaps TRBD2 as D (6 bases). Trimming shortened V by 5 bases and J by 7 bases, and 18 bases separated the two germline ends. The length of the CDR3 is 15 residues. Germline CDR1 is SGHTA and CDR2 is FQGNSA. The CDR3 DNA reads as TGTGCCAGCAGCCCGAGCGCGGGGCCGGGGAATGAGCAGTTCTTC. This codes for CASSPSAGPGNEQFF.

This clonotype has at least ten counts. This chain connects TRBV18 to TRBJ2-3; weak D call: TRBD1 (5 bases). The germline V gene encodes CDR1 KGHSH and CDR2 LQKENI. V lost 5 bases and J lost 5, with 17 bases in between. This CDR3 spans 15 amino acids. CDR3 sequence: CASSGLWGAGDTQYF. DNA for the CDR3: TGTGCCAGCTCAGGCCTTTGGGGCGCAGGAGATACGCAGTATTTT.

The sample holds many counts of this clonotype. V gene TRBV24-1 combines with J gene TRBJ2-5, with 9 bases aligning to TRBD1. There are 15 residues in the CDR3. Germline V gives CDR1 KGHDR, CDR2 SFDVKD. V gave up 7 bases and J gave up 4 bases; unmatched junction bases: 9. The CDR3 nucleotides read TGTGCCACCAGCGCCCCCGGGACAGGGAGAGAGACCCAGTACTTC. Its protein is CATSAPGTGRETQYF.

This clonotype showed up many times. The chain links TRBV2 to TRBJ1-5, with TRBD1 as a possible D gene (5 bases). Germline V CDR1 and CDR2: SNHLY, FYNNEI. Trimming shortened V by 3 bases and J by 6 bases, and 15 bases separated the two germline ends. The CDR3 covers 15 residues. CDR3 in DNA: TGTGCCAGCAGTGAGGGTAGACAGCTCGGTCAGCCCCAGCATTTT. Amino acid sequence: CASSEGRQLGQPQHF.

This clonotype was found many times. The rearrangement links TRBV4-1 to TRBJ2-5; D is ambiguous. Trimming cost V 0 bases and J 4 bases, with 9 bases left between them. Germline CDR1 is MGHRA and CDR2 is YSYEKL. The CDR3 is made up of 14 amino acids. The DNA for the CDR3 is TGCGCCAGCAGCCAAGAGTCCTTTCGAGAGACCCAGTACTTC. Its translation: CASSQESFRETQYF.

Worth noting for this clonotype: It is likely a read error, because the conserved phenylalanine at the end of the CDR3 is missing. This rearrangement joins TRBV20-1 to TRBJ1-3; 7 bases match TRBD1. CDR1 and CDR2 from the germline V gene are DFQATT and SNEGSKA (reference sequence). V trimming: 2 bases; J trimming: 6 bases; junction bases outside the gene matches: 4. This CDR3 is 13 amino acids long. CDR3 sequence reads: CSARKGQKNTIYY. CDR3 coding DNA: TGCAGTGCTAGAAAGGGACAGAAAAACACCATATATTAT.